This T cell receptor beta chain was sequenced during a study of cytomegalovirus exposure and HLA in healthy donors. This PCR relied on a set of 60 Vbeta primers and 13 Jbeta primers. Clones were sequenced by immunoSEQ multiplex PCR, and TCRdb holds only the in-frame ones, with some missing. Among around 180,000 clones listed, under 90% were seen once. The donors comprised healthy bone marrow donors. From germline, CDR1 is MNHNS and CDR2 SASEGT. CDR3 length equals 14 residues. V was clipped by 10 bases and J by 5 bases; unmatched bases: 13. The material sequenced was PBMCs. The chain uses TRBV6-1 and TRBJ2-7; 8 bases are shared with TRBD1. The sequence was obtained from a man aged 25 to 45 in good health and CMV-seropositive. The CDR3, as DNA: TGTGCCACCCAGGACTCAGGGGGCGTCGACGAGCAGTACTTC. Residues: CATQDSGGVDEQYF.